Listed below are T cell receptor beta chains from one sample, sequenced in a study of T cell responses to AZD1222 COVID-19 vaccine. Some clones are missing from TCRdb's copy, which holds only in-frame ones; the method was immunoSEQ multiplex PCR. The sample lists around 99,000 clones; 80% to 95% were seen once. The sequences come from peripheral blood, collected 28 days after the second AZD1222 dose. These TCRs come from an adult who received the AZD1222 COVID-19 vaccine. The CDR3 runs from the conserved cysteine through the conserved F or W. D genes are given only for firm matches. For some rows the clone size is stated as once, few or many, or as a class when expanded; others skip it.

CDR3aa	CDR3nt	abundance	len	d_gene	v_gene	j_gene
CASSLTRSGVAYGYTF	TGTGCCAGCAGTTTAACTCGGTCAGGGGTAGCCTATGGCTACACCTTC	NA	16	NA	TRBV27	TRBJ1-2
CASSESDRNQPQHF	TGTGCCAGCAGTGAATCGGATAGGAATCAGCCCCAGCATTTT	once	14	NA	TRBV2	TRBJ1-5
CASSLGRSLAQETQYF	TGTGCCAGCAGCTTGGGACGGAGCTTGGCCCAAGAGACCCAGTACTTC	NA	16	NA	TRBV5-8	TRBJ2-5
CATGAGGSDYGYTF	TGTGCCACCGGGGCGGGGGGGAGCGACTATGGCTACACCTTC	NA	14	NA	TRBV28	TRBJ1-2
CASSYSRATYEQYF	TGTGCCAGCAGTTACTCCCGGGCAACCTACGAGCAGTACTTC	NA	14	NA	TRBV6-5	TRBJ2-7
CASSPGGGYNEQFF	TGTGCCAGCAGCCCCGGGGGAGGCTACAATGAGCAGTTCTTC	once	14	NA	TRBV3-1/TRBV3-2	TRBJ2-1
CASSREGEQYF	TGTGCCAGCAGCCGGGAGGGTGAGCAGTACTTC	NA	11	TRBD2	TRBV7-8	TRBJ2-7
CASSTGFLQGYTF	TGTGCCAGCAGTACAGGGTTCTTGCAAGGCTACACCTTC	NA	13	NA	TRBV28	TRBJ1-2
CASSWGGGAGNQPQHF	TGTGCCAGCAGTTGGGGGGGCGGGGCTGGGAATCAGCCCCAGCATTTT	once	16	NA	TRBV28	TRBJ1-5
CASSLGDRGGSNQPQHF	TGCGCCAGCAGCTTAGGAGACAGGGGAGGTAGCAATCAGCCCCAGCATTTT	NA	17	TRBD1	TRBV5-1	TRBJ1-5
CASSFNSLREAGELFF	TGTGCCAGCAGCTTTAATAGTCTGCGCGAAGCCGGGGAGCTGTTTTTT	NA	16	NA	TRBV7-2	TRBJ2-2
CASRRSAANTGELFF	TGCGCCAGCAGGCGTTCGGCGGCGAACACCGGGGAGCTGTTTTTT	NA	15	NA	TRBV5-1	TRBJ2-2
CASSPPGPSILRELFF	TGTGCCAGCTCACCACCGGGACCCTCCATCCTCAGGGAGCTGTTTTTT	NA	16	NA	TRBV18	TRBJ2-2
CAWSVFGGSSNQPQHF	TGTGCCTGGAGTGTTTTTGGAGGGAGCAGCAATCAGCCCCAGCATTTT	NA	16	NA	TRBV30	TRBJ1-5
CASSREREWGEQFF	TGTGCCAGCAGCCGCGAGCGGGAGTGGGGTGAGCAGTTCTTC	NA	14	TRBD2	TRBV3-1/TRBV3-2	TRBJ2-1
CASSLGQEGLEQYF	TGCGCCAGCAGCTTGGGACAGGAGGGGCTCGAGCAGTACTTC	NA	14	NA	TRBV5-1	TRBJ2-7
CASSLAMGQDWGYTF	TGTGCCAGCAGCTTAGCCATGGGACAGGACTGGGGCTACACCTTC	NA	15	TRBD1	TRBV7-9	TRBJ1-2
CASSNGRGHEQFF	TGTGCCAGCAGCAATGGAAGGGGGCATGAGCAGTTCTTC	NA	13	NA	TRBV21-1	TRBJ2-1
CASSPQGRGGGTEAFF	TGTGCCAGCTCACCACAAGGGAGAGGGGGGGGCACTGAAGCTTTCTTT	NA	16	NA	TRBV18	TRBJ1-1
CASGEDSNFLVYTF	TGTGCCAGCGGGGAGGACAGTAACTTTCTCGTCTACACCTTC	NA	14	NA	TRBV28	TRBJ1-2
CASSERRPDRSNYGYTF	TGTGCCAGCAGTGAACGTCGACCGGACAGATCTAACTATGGCTACACCTTC	NA	17	NA	TRBV6-1	TRBJ1-2
CASSPGVAGGPGNEQFF	TGTGCCAGCAGCCCCGGGGTAGCGGGAGGGCCGGGCAATGAGCAGTTCTTC	NA	17	TRBD2	TRBV5-4	TRBJ2-1
CASSPPVAGNTIYF	TGTGCCAGCTCACCACCCGTGGCTGGAAACACCATATATTTT	NA	14	NA	TRBV18	TRBJ1-3
CASSLGLASTDTQYF	TGTGCCAGCAGCCTGGGACTAGCTAGCACAGATACGCAGTATTTT	NA	15	TRBD2	TRBV5-6	TRBJ2-3
CASSPDRAGGYTF	TGTGCCAGCAGCCCCGACAGGGCGGGTGGCTACACCTTC	NA	13	TRBD1	TRBV28	TRBJ1-2
CASSLGPGSTEAFF	TGTGCCAGCAGTTTAGGGCCTGGCAGTACTGAAGCTTTCTTT	NA	14	NA	TRBV28	TRBJ1-1